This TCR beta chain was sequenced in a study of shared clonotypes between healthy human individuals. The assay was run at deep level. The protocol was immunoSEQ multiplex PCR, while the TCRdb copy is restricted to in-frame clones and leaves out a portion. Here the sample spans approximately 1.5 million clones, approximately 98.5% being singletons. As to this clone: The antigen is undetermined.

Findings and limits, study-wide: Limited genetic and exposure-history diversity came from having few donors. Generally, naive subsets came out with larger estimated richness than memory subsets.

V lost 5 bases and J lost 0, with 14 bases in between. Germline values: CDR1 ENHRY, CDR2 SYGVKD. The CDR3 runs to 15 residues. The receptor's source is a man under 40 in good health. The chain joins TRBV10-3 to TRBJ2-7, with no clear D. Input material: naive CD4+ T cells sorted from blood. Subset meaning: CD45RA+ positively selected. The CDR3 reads CAISLTASSSYEQYF. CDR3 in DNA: TGTGCCATCAGTCTGACCGCCAGCAGCTCCTACGAGCAGTACTTC.